Each of the 23 T cell receptor beta chains below was sequenced from the same sample in a study of T-cell reconstitution after alpha-beta-depleted transplantation in children. The library targeted TCRbeta and was prepared with unique molecular identifiers. One entry per CDR3 protein, called by TCRdb with MiXCR from the PCR reads. Found here are about 490,000 distinct CDR3 sequences, roughly a tenth of them singletons; the top ten hold around 2%. Sequenced here: PBMCs, sampled before TCRalphabeta/CD19-depleted stem cell transplant. These receptor sequences come from a child under 10 years old with inherited bone marrow failure, due to receive a stem cell transplant.

This clonotype was counted at least ten times. The J gene is TRBJ2-1, the V gene TRBV20-1; D is unresolved. In germline, CDR1 is DFQATT, CDR2 SNEGSKA (reference sequence). The CDR3 runs to 12 residues. Between the trimmed V and J ends, which lost 2 bases and 9 bases, there was a span of 11 bases. The CDR3, as DNA: TGCAGTGCTAGAATAGGTTTATCTGAGCAGTTCTTC. It is translated as CSARIGLSEQFF.

This clonotype was counted ten times or more. The V call is TRBV7-9, the J call TRBJ2-1, with 14 bases lining up with TRBD2. Trimming cost V 6 bases and J 5 bases; bases outside gene matches: 3. Germline V gene sequence: CDR1 SEHNR, CDR2 FQNEAQ (reference sequence). The CDR3 extends over 15 amino acids. CDR3 amino acids: CASRGLAGVNNEQFF. CDR3 sequence (DNA): TGTGCCAGCAGGGGACTAGCGGGAGTAAACAATGAGCAGTTCTTC.

This clonotype has ten or more counts. V gene TRBV4-2 combines with J gene TRBJ2-1; possible D gene TRBD2, 6 bases. The CDR3 covers 17 residues. The germline gives CDR1 LGHNA, CDR2 YNFKEQ. V was pared by 0 bases and J by 3 bases, with 15 bases between. Here the CDR3 DNA reads TGTGCCAGCAGCCAAGATCTCGGGGGAGGATACTACAATGAGCAGTTCTTC. This codes for CASSQDLGGGYYNEQFF.

This clonotype was counted ten times or more. This chain connects TRBV30 to TRBJ2-3; D is possibly TRBD1 (5 bases). CDR3 length equals 14 residues. The germline V gene has CDR1 GTSNPN and CDR2 SVGIG (reference sequence). V dropped 0 bases and J dropped 4 bases, with 11 bases sitting between them. The CDR3 loop is CAWSVTGAPDTQYF. In nucleotides, the CDR3 is TGTGCCTGGAGTGTTACTGGGGCCCCAGATACGCAGTATTTT.

This chain uses TRBV2 with TRBJ2-1; 7 positions agree with TRBD1. The junction had 7 bases not matched to a gene; V was cut back by 7 bases and J by 7 bases. The V gene's germline CDR1 is SNHLY and CDR2 FYNNEI. The CDR3 length is 13 residues. Here the CDR3 DNA reads TGTGCCAGCATAGGGACAGCCGCAAATGAGCAGTTCTTC. It encodes CASIGTAANEQFF. The entire variable domain, with the rest obtained from reference TRBV2 and TRBJ2-1, is as follows: EPEVTQTPSHQVTQMGQEVILRCVPISNHLYFYWYRQILGQKVEFLVSFYNNEISEKSEIFDDQFSVERPDGSNFTLKIRSTKLEDSAMYFCASIGTAANEQFFGPGTRLTVL.

This clonotype was counted at least ten times. J is TRBJ2-7 and V is TRBV12-3 or TRBV12-4; 7 bases fit TRBD2. The CDR3 spans 14 residues. The J segment lost 7 bases and the V segment lost 4 bases, leaving 10 bases of the junction unmatched. CDR3 residues: CASSSSGTSGEQYF. In DNA, the CDR3 is TGTGCCAGCAGTTCCAGCGGGACCTCGGGGGAGCAGTACTTC.

This clonotype was observed many times. The chain recombines TRBV20-1 with TRBJ1-5, with a tentative D call TRBD1 (5 bases). Trimming took 3 bases from V and 2 from J, leaving 8 bases between them. Germline CDR1 is DFQATT and CDR2 is SNEGSKA (reference sequence). This CDR3 contains 13 residues. The CDR3 protein is CSASSRGNQPQHF. The CDR3 bases are TGCAGTGCTAGTAGCAGGGGCAATCAGCCCCAGCATTTT.

This clonotype came up many times. The V call is TRBV28, the J call TRBJ1-1; 10 bases match TRBD1. Germline CDR1 and CDR2: MDHEN and SYDVKM. CDR3 length equals 14 residues. V trimming: 5 bases; J trimming: 5 bases; junction bases outside the gene matches: 5. DNA for the CDR3: TGTGCCAGCAGTCCACGGACAGGGGGGACTGAAGCTTTCTTT. Translation gives CASSPRTGGTEAFF.

V is TRBV5-1 and J is TRBJ1-1; D ambiguous. Trimming took off 0 bases at V and 1 base at J, with 7 bases between the two ends. CDR1 is SGHRS and CDR2 is YFSETQ in the germline V gene. CDR3 length: 14 residues. The CDR3, as DNA: TGCGCCAGCAGCTTGGCCGAATCGAACACTGAAGCTTTCTTT. Translation: CASSLAESNTEAFF. Complete variable domain (other parts from reference TRBV5-1 and TRBJ1-1): KAGVTQTPRYLIKTRGQQVTLSCSPISGHRSVSWYQQTPGQGLQFLFEYFSETQRNKGNFPGRFSGRQFSNSRSEMNVSTLELGDSALYLCASSLAESNTEAFFGQGTRLTVV.

As for this clonotype: This may stem from a read error, because a much larger clone lies one nucleotide away. This rearrangement joins TRBV10-3 to TRBJ1-1, with unresolved D. Germline CDR1 and CDR2: ENHRY and SYGVKD. There are 13 residues in the CDR3. The CDR3 DNA reads TGTGCCACCAGTGAAAGGTCCTTGACTGAAGCTTTCTTT. This translates into CATSERSLTEAFF.

Ten or more counts support this clonotype. The chain recombines TRBV7-2 with TRBJ2-7; D unclear. The germline V gene encodes CDR1 SGHTA and CDR2 FQGNSA. V gave up 0 bases and J gave up 1 base, with 7 bases separating them. This CDR3 spans 14 amino acids. The DNA of the CDR3 is TGTGCCAGCAGCTTAGCCCTTGATTCCTACGAGCAGTACTTC. Its protein product is CASSLALDSYEQYF.

This clonotype came up a few times. The rearrangement joins TRBV7-9 to TRBJ2-7, with D possibly TRBD1 on 5 matching bases. The V end was cut by 5 bases, the J end by 2 bases, with 13 bases between. The CDR3 has 14 residues. Germline V gene data show CDR1 as SEHNR and CDR2 as FQNEAQ (reference sequence). The CDR3 nucleotides are TGTGCCAGCAGCCCCAACCTGGGGCCCTACGAGCAGTACTTC. Amino acids: CASSPNLGPYEQYF.

There are a few counts of this clonotype. The chain has TRBV3-1 and TRBJ2-2; 8 bases are shared with TRBD1. Germline V lookup: CDR1 LGHDT, CDR2 YNNKEL (reference sequence). After removal of 1 base from V and 4 bases from J, the junction contained 2 bases not matched to a gene. This CDR3 is 15 amino acids long. The CDR3 nucleotides read TGTGCCAGCAGCCAAGCGGACAGGGTCACCGGGGAGCTGTTTTTT. Residues: CASSQADRVTGELFF.

This clonotype was recorded at least ten times. The J gene is TRBJ1-2, the V gene TRBV5-5; D possibly corresponds to TRBD1 (6 bases). The CDR3 sequence is 14 residues long. Germline V lookup: CDR1 SGHKS, CDR2 YYEKEE (reference sequence). V lost 2 bases and J lost 5, with 13 bases in between. The CDR3 bases are TGTGCCAGCAGCTTATCTCCGGGGACATATGGCTACACCTTC. Amino acids: CASSLSPGTYGYTF.

This clonotype turned up a few times. This chain uses TRBV20-1 with TRBJ2-5, with D possibly called TRBD1 or TRBD2 (5 bases each). V lost 2 bases and J 5 bases, leaving 15 bases between the germline ends. Germline V CDR1 and CDR2: DFQATT, SNEGSKA (reference sequence). This CDR3 contains 14 residues. The CDR3 DNA reads as TGCAGTGCTAGAATGGCTACCAGGGAGGAGACCCAGTACTTC. It is translated as CSARMATREETQYF.

This chain connects TRBV7-2 to TRBJ2-7; possible D gene TRBD1, 6 bases. CDR3 length equals 16 residues. Germline V gene sequence: CDR1 SGHTA, CDR2 FQGNSA. V was clipped by 1 base and J by 2 bases, with 15 bases between them. CDR3 protein: CASSLGGGPFPYEQYF. The CDR3 nucleotides read TGTGCCAGCAGCTTAGGTGGGGGCCCCTTCCCCTACGAGCAGTACTTC.

This clonotype has at least ten counts. V is TRBV5-6 and J is TRBJ1-2; tentative D call: TRBD1 (6 bases). Germline V gives CDR1 SGHDT, CDR2 YYEEEE. The ends were cut back, 3 bases at V and 8 bases at J, with 23 bases in the middle. The CDR3 has 16 amino acids. CDR3 region: CASSSTGRGARYGYTF. CDR3 sequence (DNA): TGTGCCAGCAGCTCGACGGGCAGGGGCGCCCGTTACGGCTACACCTTC.

In this sample, this clonotype turned up many times. The chain is built from TRBV11-2 and TRBJ2-1; 11 bases match TRBD2. There are 16 residues in the CDR3. V was clipped by 5 bases and J by 9 bases; unmatched bases: 12. Germline V lookup: CDR1 SGHAT, CDR2 FQNNGV. The DNA for the CDR3 is TGTGCCAGCAGCCTGGTGACACTAGCGGGAGCGAGTGAGCAGTTCTTC. This gives the protein CASSLVTLAGASEQFF. Looking up the rest from reference TRBV11-2 and TRBJ2-1 gives the full variable domain: EAGVAQSPRYKIIEKRQSVAFWCNPISGHATLYWYQQILGQGPKLLIQFQNNGVVDDSQLPKDRFSAERLKGVDSTLKIQPAKLEDSAVYLCASSLVTLAGASEQFFGPGTRLTVL.

The sample holds many counts of this clonotype. V is TRBV10-3 and J is TRBJ2-1; D gene uncertain. V was trimmed by 6 bases and J by 0 bases, leaving 9 bases between them. Germline V gene lookup returns CDR1 ENHRY and CDR2 SYGVKD. The CDR3 has 14 residues. The CDR3 DNA reads TGTGCCATCAGCCCCCTGAGCTCCTACAATGAGCAGTTCTTC. Its protein product is CAISPLSSYNEQFF.

Ten or more counts support this clonotype. The rearrangement joins TRBV5-1 to TRBJ2-3, with 8 positions matching TRBD1. CDR3 size: 14 residues. J lost 2 bases, V lost 6 bases, and 5 bases had no gene match. Germline values: CDR1 SGHRS, CDR2 YFSETQ. CDR3 sequence reads: CASNQGADTDTQYF. CDR3 DNA: TGCGCCAGCAACCAGGGGGCCGACACAGATACGCAGTATTTT.

A word on this clonotype: The junction differs from germline at one of its ends, possibly a read error. This rearrangement joins TRBV7-9 to TRBJ2-7; weak D call: TRBD2 (5 bases). Germline CDR1 and CDR2: SEHNR and FQNEAQ (reference sequence). CDR3 size: 14 residues. The CDR3 nucleotides read TGTGTCAGCAGCCCTAGCCTAGACCTCGACGAGCAGTACTTC. Amino acids: CVSSPSLDLDEQYF.

This clonotype was found many times. The rearrangement links TRBV4-1 to TRBJ2-1; possibly TRBD1 or TRBD2 for D (5 bases each). Germline values: CDR1 MGHRA, CDR2 YSYEKL. Trimming stripped 3 bases from V and 6 bases from J, with 6 bases between. The length of the CDR3 is 12 residues. The CDR3 is CASSHGTNEQFF. For the CDR3, the DNA is TGCGCCAGCAGCCATGGGACCAATGAGCAGTTCTTC.

At least ten counts were recorded for this clonotype. CDR3 sequence reads: CASSLQGNADTQYF. The DNA of the CDR3 is TGCGCCAGCAGCTTACAGGGGAACGCAGATACGCAGTATTTT. The chain uses TRBV5-1 and TRBJ2-3, with 7 bases aligning to TRBD1. Germline V gene lookup returns CDR1 SGHRS and CDR2 YFSETQ. This CDR3 region has 14 residues. V lost 2 bases and J lost 4; bases outside the gene matches: 4.